This T cell receptor beta chain comes out of a study of identical twins. This CDR3 is built from 14 residues. V dropped 2 bases and J dropped 4; count of bases not matched to a gene: 3. CDR1 and CDR2 (germline): MNHEY, SVGAGI. Each CDR3 protein is one row after TCRdb ran MiXCR on the 5' RACE reads. Among over 200,000 distinct CDR3 sequences listed, approximately 7.1% were seen once. The table lists this clonotype with a few counts. These data also featured in a second study, about T cells expressing NK-cell markers.

Source material: CD8+ T cells sorted from blood. The rearrangement joins TRBV6-5 to TRBJ2-5; TRBD2 aligns across 8 bases. The source of this sequence is a woman younger than 35 in good health. For the CDR3, the DNA is TGTGCCAGCAGTTACGCGGGGGGCACAGAGACCCAGTACTTC. It yields the protein CASSYAGGTETQYF.